One T cell receptor beta chain is described in this entry. What it binds is unknown. The CDR3 does not end in the conserved phenylalanine or tryptophan, so this is likely a read error. This CDR3 contains 16 residues. Germline V gene lookup returns CDR1 SGHRS and CDR2 YFSETQ. V lost 7 bases and J lost 3; bases outside the gene matches: 15. The data stem from a study of tumor-infiltrating lymphocytes in primary liver carcinoma. Study in general: Stage T1-T3 N0M0 tumors measured about 4.2 to 11 cm at most. Samples gave roughly 3.5 to 7.13 million productive TCRbeta reads, similar across tissue types. General study points: Representation across all five tumor regions was limited to only about 7.5-25% of top clones.

Scientists recovered RNA and DNA together from roughly 20-30 mg of unsorted bulk tissue. In every tumor sample, viable tumor cells made up over 75%. Making TCR beta cDNA involved approximately 480 ng total RNA and a constant-region primer. Slightly modified ARM-PCR, run as three nested multiplex PCR rounds, produced the TCR beta libraries. The first two PCR rounds used TRBV1-TRBV30 primers with a Cbeta primer, around 10 cycles each. TCRdb re-called the multiplex PCR reads through MiXCR, storing one row per CDR3 protein. The sample has 99,000 or so distinct CDR3 sequences; more than 65% are singletons.

Material for sequencing was liver tumor tissue from sampling region 5. Documented subset: tumor region T5, tumor centre. This chain joins TRBV5-1 and TRBJ2-7, with TRBD1 identical over 8 bases. The sequence was obtained from a woman aged 60-75 years with primary liver carcinoma and hepatitis B virus infection. CDR3 bases: TGCGCCAGCGGACCCATGAGGGGACAGGTATTCTACGAGCAGTACTTA. It translates to CASGPMRGQVFYEQYL.